The present T cell receptor beta chain was sequenced within a study of T cells in Graves' hyperthyroidism and ophthalmopathy. For the diagnoses, clinical symptoms, serum thyroxine and TRAb, thyroid ultrasound and orbital computed tomography were used. Template material for amplifying TCR beta CDR3 regions consisted of RNA transcripts. An initial round of RT-PCR targeting the TCR CDR3 relied on the HTBI primer set. Using its own MiXCR run on the multiplex PCR reads, TCRdb lists one record per CDR3 protein. Of around 420,000 distinct CDR3 sequences listed, approximately 14% were seen once; the top ten hold less than 15%. The V and J ends lost 3 bases and 2 bases respectively, with 14 bases between them. This CDR3 spans 16 amino acids. The V gene's germline CDR1 is MNHNS and CDR2 SASEGT. In regard to this clonotype: A much larger clonotype is one base distant, so this may be a read error.

The specimen was blood. The chain carries TRBV6-1 and TRBJ1-3; D call uncertain. This receptor was obtained from a woman younger than 30 with Graves' hyperthyroidism. As DNA, the CDR3 is TGTGCCAGCAGTGAGCGTTCAGTGAGGGCTGGAAACACCATATATTTT. It codes for CASSERSVRAGNTIYF.